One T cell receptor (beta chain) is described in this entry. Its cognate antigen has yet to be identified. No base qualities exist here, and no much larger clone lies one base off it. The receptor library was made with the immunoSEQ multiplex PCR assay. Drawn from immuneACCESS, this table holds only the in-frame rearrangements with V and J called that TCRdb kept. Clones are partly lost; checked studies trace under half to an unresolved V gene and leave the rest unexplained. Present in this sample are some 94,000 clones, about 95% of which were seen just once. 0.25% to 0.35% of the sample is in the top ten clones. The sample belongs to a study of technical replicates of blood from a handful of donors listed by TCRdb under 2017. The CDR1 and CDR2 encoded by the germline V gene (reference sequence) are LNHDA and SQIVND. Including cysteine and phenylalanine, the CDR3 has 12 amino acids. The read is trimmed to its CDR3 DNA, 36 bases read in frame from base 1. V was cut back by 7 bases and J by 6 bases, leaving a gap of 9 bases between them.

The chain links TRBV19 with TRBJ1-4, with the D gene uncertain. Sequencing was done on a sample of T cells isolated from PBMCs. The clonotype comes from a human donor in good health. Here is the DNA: TGTGCCAGTAATTGGCAAGATGAAAAACTGTTTTTT. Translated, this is CASNWQDEKLFF.